One sample yielded the 30 T cell receptor beta chains listed below, sequenced in a study of T cells after posttransplantation cyclophosphamide. Profiled with immunoSEQ multiplex PCR; TCRdb holds only in-frame clones, not every one. The counts give roughly 8,000 clones, none of them seen only once; around 5.4% is held by the top ten. A marrow graft followed busulfan-fludarabine conditioning, with cyclophosphamide on days +3 and +4. The specimen was PBMCs, collected after allogeneic stem cell transplant with posttransplant cyclophosphamide. These receptors all come from a male patient aged 18 to 29 who received an allogeneic stem cell transplant from an unrelated donor, was CMV-positive, and had acute and chronic GVHD. Some T cells may arise from the graft donor.

This clone was detected ten times or more. The genes are TRBV6-5 and TRBJ2-4, with D perhaps matching TRBD2 (6 bases). This CDR3 is 15 amino acids long. Germline V gene sequence: CDR1 MNHEY, CDR2 SVGAGI. Trimming left V 4 bases short and J 1 base short, with 11 bases between. CDR3 coding DNA: TGTGCCAGCAGTTCGGGAGAGGGCGCCAAAAACATTCAGTACTTC. It codes for CASSSGEGAKNIQYF.

This sequence joins TRBV7-2 and TRBJ2-5; 11 nucleotides align to TRBD1. The V gene's germline CDR1 is SGHTA and CDR2 FQGNSA. This CDR3 spans 17 amino acids. The V and J ends lost 2 bases and 3 bases, in that order; junction bases with no gene match: 8. The CDR3 DNA is TGTGCCAGCAGCTTATCTTTTGGACAGGGGGCGAAAGAGACCCAGTACTTC. Encoded protein: CASSLSFGQGAKETQYF.

The table lists this clone with many counts. This sequence joins TRBV28 and TRBJ1-2, with unresolved D. V lost 4 bases and J lost 4, with 4 bases in between. Germline assignment: CDR1 MDHEN and CDR2 SYDVKM. The CDR3 spans 11 residues. CDR3 amino acids: CASSSIYGYTF. CDR3 DNA: TGTGCCAGCAGTTCTATCTATGGCTACACCTTC.

This clone has ten or more counts. The rearrangement uses TRBV6-1 and TRBJ2-5; D is undetermined. The CDR3 spans 15 residues. The germline V gene encodes CDR1 MNHNS and CDR2 SASEGT. Deletions cut 5 bases from V and 4 bases from J, with 17 bases between. The CDR3 bases are TGTGCCAGCAGTAACCATCCCTTCCCAGGAGAGACCCAGTACTTC. Translating gives CASSNHPFPGETQYF.

Ten or more counts support this clone. The J gene is TRBJ1-5, the V gene TRBV11-2; tentatively, D is TRBD1 (5 bases). The ends were cut back, 5 bases at V and 7 bases at J, with 12 bases in the middle. Germline V lookup: CDR1 SGHAT, CDR2 FQNNGV. CDR3 length: 13 residues. The CDR3 loop reads CASSPGLGQPQHF. In DNA, the CDR3 is TGTGCCAGCAGCCCGGGACTTGGGCAGCCCCAGCATTTT.

At least ten counts were recorded for this clone. The chain joins TRBV6-1 to TRBJ1-1; D is possibly TRBD1 (6 bases). The V gene lost 3 bases and the J gene lost 5 bases, with 19 bases spanning the gap. Germline V lookup: CDR1 MNHNS, CDR2 SASEGT. The CDR3 is made up of 16 amino acids. The CDR3 bases are TGTGCCAGCAGTGATAGGTATGGCAGGGGCGGAACTGAAGCTTTCTTT. Translation gives CASSDRYGRGGTEAFF.

Many counts were recorded for this clone. The J gene is TRBJ1-2, the V gene TRBV20-1; 7 nucleotides agree with TRBD1. The V gene's germline CDR1 is DFQATT and CDR2 SNEGSKA (reference sequence). This CDR3 has 10 amino acids. As DNA, the CDR3 is TGCCGGGTAGGGACAGATGGCTACACCTTC. Its translation: CRVGTDGYTF.

This clone was observed many times. The CDR3 region is CASSVTDRETQYF. The DNA of the CDR3 is TGTGCCAGCAGTGTAACAGATCGGGAGACCCAGTACTTC. The gene calls are TRBV6-1 and TRBJ2-5; D is ambiguous. The germline V gene has CDR1 MNHNS and CDR2 SASEGT. The CDR3 has 13 amino acids. V gave up 4 bases and J gave up 5 bases, with 11 bases separating them.

This clone showed up many times. V and J are TRBV28 and TRBJ2-3; possible D gene TRBD2, 7 bases. CDR3 size: 17 residues. Per the germline V gene, CDR1 is MDHEN and CDR2 is SYDVKM. V was cut by 11 bases and J by 1 base, with 25 bases left in between. CDR3 nucleotide sequence: TGTGCCGCCGTTTGGGGGGGCAGGGTCCTTGGCACAGATACGCAGTATTTT. It translates to CAAVWGGRVLGTDTQYF.

This clone was recorded at least ten times. The V call is TRBV28, the J call TRBJ1-2; D uncertain. V was pared by 4 bases and J by 4 bases, with 16 bases between. CDR3 size: 15 residues. Germline V CDR1 and CDR2: MDHEN, SYDVKM. CDR3 sequence: CASSSDTGTIYGYTF. Here the CDR3 DNA reads TGTGCCAGCAGTTCTGACACTGGAACCATCTATGGCTACACCTTC.

At least ten counts were recorded for this clone. This chain links TRBV21-1 with TRBJ2-1; the table's D call TRBD2 went unverified against the DNA. TRBV21-1 is a listed pseudogene. This CDR3 is 17 amino acids long. The CDR3 DNA is TGTGCCAGCAGCTTACGGACTAGCCCTTTCCTCTACAATGAGCAGTTCTTC. As protein: CASSLRTSPFLYNEQFF.

This clone was counted ten times or more. The V gene is TRBV7-6, the J gene TRBJ1-5; D remains unclear. CDR1 is SGHVS, CDR2 FNYEAQ, per germline. V shed 4 bases and J shed 5 bases, with 12 bases lying between them. The CDR3 contains 14 residues. CDR3 nucleotides: TGTGCCAGCAGCTCCAAAGACGGAGATCAGCCCCAGCATTTT. Translating it yields CASSSKDGDQPQHF.

At least ten counts were recorded for this clone. The chain has TRBV10-2 and TRBJ2-6; D is uncertain. Per germline, CDR1 WSHSY and CDR2 SAAADI. The CDR3 spans 13 residues. V shed 8 bases and J shed 0 bases, with 5 bases lying between them. CDR3 in DNA: TGCGCCAGCCAGTACTCTGGGGCCAACGTCCTGACTTTC. Translated, it gives CASQYSGANVLTF.

This clone was detected ten times or more. The chain combines TRBV6-5 with TRBJ1-2; 9 positions match TRBD1. Germline CDR1 reads MNHEY; CDR2 reads SVGAGI. This CDR3 region has 14 residues. Unmatched junction bases numbered 10, after V lost 6 bases and J lost 8 bases. CDR3 in DNA: TGTGCCAGCAGCTCTGGGACAGGGTTAGTCGGCTACACCTTC. It specifies CASSSGTGLVGYTF.

This clone was observed at least ten times. This chain uses TRBV7-9 with TRBJ2-5; 8 bases agree with TRBD1. Germline V gene data show CDR1 as SEHNR and CDR2 as FQNEAQ (reference sequence). The CDR3 spans 15 residues. With V trimmed by 5 bases and J by 1 base, 6 bases remained unmatched. The CDR3 protein is CASSLGQGGQETQYF. In nucleotides, the CDR3 is TGTGCCAGCAGCCTCGGACAGGGAGGCCAAGAGACCCAGTACTTC.

This clone was picked up many times. V is TRBV10-3 and J is TRBJ1-2; 7 positions agree with TRBD1. The V and J ends lost 2 bases and 3 bases, in that order; junction bases with no gene match: 9. The CDR3 spans 16 residues. From germline, CDR1 is ENHRY and CDR2 SYGVKD. CDR3 DNA: TGTGCCATCAGTGAGCGACGACAGGGCGCCGACTATGGCTACACCTTC. This encodes CAISERRQGADYGYTF.

This clone was observed at least ten times. The rearrangement uses TRBV5-1 and TRBJ2-5, with D possibly matching TRBD2 (5 bases). Germline values: CDR1 SGHRS, CDR2 YFSETQ. The CDR3 extends over 14 amino acids. The ends were cut back, 4 bases at V and 3 bases at J, with 13 bases in the middle. The CDR3 loop is CASSPDSSKETQYF. The CDR3 bases are TGCGCCAGCAGCCCGGACTCGTCTAAAGAGACCCAGTACTTC.

Many counts were recorded for this clone. J is TRBJ2-5 and V is TRBV5-1, with 14 bases aligning to TRBD2. Germline V gene lookup returns CDR1 SGHRS and CDR2 YFSETQ. The CDR3 is 16 amino acids. With 4 bases clipped from V and 1 base from J, the junction kept 3 bases outside the gene matches. CDR3 sequence reads: CASSLGLAGAQETQYF. The CDR3 bases are TGCGCCAGCAGCCTGGGACTAGCGGGGGCCCAAGAGACCCAGTACTTC.

This clone was recorded at least ten times. The V call is TRBV7-2, the J call TRBJ1-2; perhaps TRBD1 as D (5 bases). The V end lost 4 bases, the J end lost 0 bases, and 9 bases lay between the germline ends. Germline assignment: CDR1 SGHTA and CDR2 FQGNSA. This CDR3 comprises 14 residues. This chain's CDR3 is CASSWVDTNYGYTF. As DNA, the CDR3 is TGTGCCAGCAGCTGGGTGGACACTAACTATGGCTACACCTTC.

In its sample, this clone was seen many times. The V and J genes are TRBV4-1 and TRBJ2-1; maybe TRBD2 (5 bases). The V and J ends lost 0 bases and 5 bases respectively, with 20 bases between them. This CDR3 comprises 18 residues. Germline CDR1 and CDR2: MGHRA and YSYEKL. The CDR3 spells CASSQDQRNRDKDNEQFF. In DNA form, the CDR3 reads TGCGCCAGCAGCCAAGATCAAAGGAATCGGGATAAAGACAATGAGCAGTTCTTC.

This clone was observed many times. The rearrangement links TRBV9 to TRBJ2-4, with D unresolved. Germline V lookup: CDR1 SGDLS, CDR2 YYNGEE. Trimming shortened V by 4 bases and J by 0 bases, and 11 bases separated the two germline ends. The CDR3 is made up of 15 amino acids. The CDR3 region is CASSSGVLAKNIQYF. The CDR3 DNA sequence: TGTGCCAGCAGCTCCGGTGTACTAGCCAAAAACATTCAGTACTTC.

There are many counts of this clone. V gene TRBV5-4 combines with J gene TRBJ2-3; 8 bases map to TRBD2. The germline V gene encodes CDR1 SGHNT and CDR2 YYREEE (reference sequence). Trimming took 3 bases from V and 1 from J; bases not matched to a gene: 1. The CDR3 is 14 amino acids. The CDR3 here is CASSSGGGTDTQYF. The CDR3 nucleotides are TGTGCCAGCAGCTCCGGGGGGGGCACAGATACGCAGTATTTT.

This clone came up many times. The chain couples TRBV9 to TRBJ2-3; 7 bases map to TRBD1. Looked up from germline, CDR1 is SGDLS and CDR2 is YYNGEE. Losses at the gene ends were 6 bases for V and 3 bases for J; bases not matched to a gene: 10. The CDR3 loop spans 15 amino acids. CDR3 in amino acids: CASKGGMRQTDTQYF. The CDR3, as DNA: TGTGCCAGCAAAGGGGGCATGAGGCAAACAGATACGCAGTATTTT.

By sample share, this clone is large. The chain uses TRBV5-1 and TRBJ1-5; D is unclear. This CDR3 contains 15 residues. V was pared by 0 bases and J by 6 bases, with 13 bases between. The germline CDR1 and CDR2 sequences are SGHRS and YFSETQ. The CDR3 sequence is CASSLDGREAQPQHF. Here the CDR3 DNA reads TGCGCCAGCAGCTTGGATGGAAGAGAGGCTCAGCCCCAGCATTTT.

There are many counts of this clone. The V call is TRBV5-1, the J call TRBJ1-2, with TRBD1 matching over 9 bases. Germline V CDR1 and CDR2: SGHRS, YFSETQ. Trimming at V came to 4 bases and at J to 4 bases, leaving 8 bases not matched to a gene. The CDR3 totals 15 residues. CDR3 nucleotide sequence: TGCGCCAGCAGCGTACAGGGGGCGGGTAGCTATGGCTACACCTTC. Protein sequence: CASSVQGAGSYGYTF.

This clone occurred many times. CDR3 sequence: CASRGTEFSGNTIYF. In DNA, the CDR3 is TGTGCCAGCAGAGGGACAGAATTCTCTGGAAACACCATATATTTT. This chain joins TRBV2 and TRBJ1-3, with TRBD1 identical over 7 bases. The V segment lost 6 bases and the J segment 0 bases; nucleotides outside the gene matches: 5. This CDR3 has 15 amino acids. Germline V CDR1 and CDR2: SNHLY, FYNNEI.

This clone has a count of ten or more. The chain recombines TRBV4-1 with TRBJ1-5, with D unclear. V was cut by 0 bases and J by 7 bases, with 13 bases left in between. This CDR3 has 15 amino acids. Germline V lookup: CDR1 MGHRA, CDR2 YSYEKL. This CDR3 reads CASSQEGVRKQPQHF. In nucleotides, the CDR3 is TGCGCCAGCAGCCAAGAAGGAGTACGGAAACAGCCCCAGCATTTT.

This clone was counted many times. The chain joins TRBV7-9 to TRBJ1-4; 7 bases line up with TRBD1. This CDR3 comprises 14 residues. The junction had 4 bases not matched to a gene; V was cut back by 1 base and J by 8 bases. Germline values: CDR1 SEHNR, CDR2 FQNEAQ (reference sequence). The CDR3 region is CASSLGQGVEKLFF. In DNA form, the CDR3 reads TGTGCCAGCAGCTTAGGACAGGGTGTAGAAAAACTGTTTTTT.

This clone was counted ten times or more. The chain couples TRBV6-5 to TRBJ1-3, with unresolved D. The CDR3 spans 14 residues. The V gene's germline CDR1 is MNHEY and CDR2 SVGAGI. V was cut by 5 bases and J by 4 bases, with 12 bases left in between. The CDR3: CASSDTGIGNTIYF. CDR3 nucleotides: TGTGCCAGCAGTGACACGGGAATAGGAAACACCATATATTTT.

This clone was found many times. The V call is TRBV28, the J call TRBJ1-5, with D unclear. CDR3 length: 16 residues. Germline CDR1 MDHEN, CDR2 SYDVKM. V was shortened by 10 bases and J by 1 base, with 20 bases between the two germline ends. The CDR3 nucleotides are TGTGCCACCCGTCGAGGAGGGTGGGTGAGCAATCAGCCCCAGCATTTT. Amino acids: CATRRGGWVSNQPQHF.